This entry lists 20 T cell receptor beta chains sequenced from one sample in a study of beta chain features in type 1 diabetes. Sequencing targeted expressed TCRB transcripts, as all isolated RNA had been reverse transcribed. Generated by immunoSEQ multiplex PCR, the TCRdb table keeps only in-frame clones and is missing some. The data show 140,000 or so clones, with about 13% seen just once and under 1.5% held by the top ten. Their recognized antigens are unknown. General observations from the study: TCRB CDR3s from Type 1 diabetes patients were moderately but significantly shorter in all four CD4+ subsets.

The sequencing sample was made of central memory CD4+ T cells from blood. These receptor sequences come from a man aged 18 to 29 with type 1 diabetes.

This clone was counted a few times. Other DNA sequences within the sample encode an identical CDR3. The chain uses TRBV19 and TRBJ1-1; D remains unclear. CDR3 length: 13 residues. The V and J ends lost 2 bases and 6 bases respectively, with 10 bases between them. Germline V gene data show CDR1 as LNHDA and CDR2 as SQIVND (reference sequence). The CDR3 region has the DNA TGTGCCAGTAGTATAAGGGAGTATGCTGAAGCTTTCTTT. As protein: CASSIREYAEAFF.

This clone was recorded a few times. The CDR3 region has the DNA TGTGCCAGCAGTTACACACTAGGCTTAAGCAATGAGCAGTTCTTC. Its translation: CASSYTLGLSNEQFF. The gene calls are TRBV6-5 and TRBJ2-1; tentative D call: TRBD2 (5 bases). V was cut by 2 bases and J by 6 bases, with 14 bases left in between. The CDR3 consists of 15 residues. Germline V gene sequence: CDR1 MNHEY, CDR2 SVGAGI.

In this sample, this clone is medium-sized. The chain uses TRBV18 and TRBJ1-2, with D maybe TRBD1 (5 bases). CDR3 length: 14 residues. Germline V gene lookup returns CDR1 KGHSH and CDR2 LQKENI. V was trimmed by 3 bases and J by 6 bases, leaving 14 bases between them. CDR3 bases: TGTGCCAGCTCACCCCGAACAGGTGATGATGGCTACACCTTC. It translates to CASSPRTGDDGYTF.

Here the CDR3 DNA reads TGCGCCAGCAGCGCCTCCCATAGCACAGATACGCAGTATTTT. It encodes CASSASHSTDTQYF. The J gene is TRBJ2-3, the V gene TRBV5-1; D gene unclear. Deletions cut 4 bases from V and 0 bases from J, with 9 bases between. The CDR3 spans 14 residues. Germline CDR1 SGHRS, CDR2 YFSETQ.

This clone was counted ten times or more. Other DNA variants within this sample encode the same CDR3. V and J are TRBV29-1 and TRBJ1-4; D is possibly TRBD1 (5 bases). The length of the CDR3 is 12 residues. Per germline, CDR1 SQVTM and CDR2 ANQGSEA. The germline V and J ends were trimmed by 4 bases and 8 bases, with 11 bases remaining between them. Here the CDR3 DNA reads TGCAGCGTTGTAGGGGTAGGCGAAAAACTGTTTTTT. Its translation: CSVVGVGEKLFF. Drawing the rest from reference TRBV29-1 and TRBJ1-4, the complete variable domain is SAVISQKPSRDICQRGTSLTIQCQVDSQVTMMFWYRQQPGQSLTLIATANQGSEATYESGFVIDKFPISRPNLTFSTLTVSNMSPEDSSIYLCSVVGVGEKLFFGSGTQLSVL.

The chain employs TRBV10-3 and TRBJ2-1; D unclear. Germline CDR1 reads ENHRY; CDR2 reads SYGVKD. This CDR3 spans 11 amino acids. Trimming left V 10 bases short and J 6 bases short, with 10 bases between. The CDR3 bases are TGTGCCACCGGATTAGCCAATGAGCAGTTCTTC. It yields the protein CATGLANEQFF.

The V and J genes are TRBV6-6 and TRBJ2-1; maybe TRBD2 (5 bases). The CDR3 is 12 amino acids. Trimming took off 0 bases at V and 10 bases at J, with 7 bases between the two ends. Germline CDR1 is MNHNY and CDR2 is SVGAGI (reference sequence). CDR3 sequence reads: CASSYSGGEQFF. In DNA, the CDR3 is TGTGCCAGCAGTTACTCTGGCGGGGAGCAGTTCTTC.

This clone came up a few times. This sequence joins TRBV6-5 and TRBJ2-6; D not certain. Germline lookup yields CDR1 MNHEY and CDR2 SVGAGI. The CDR3 covers 14 residues. The ends were cut back, 5 bases at V and 0 bases at J, with 5 bases in the middle. The CDR3 region is CASSRSSGANVLTF. CDR3 sequence (DNA): TGTGCCAGCAGTAGGAGCTCTGGGGCCAACGTCCTGACTTTC.

This clone was observed a handful of times. The V and J genes are TRBV6-1 and TRBJ2-1; D is perhaps TRBD1 (5 bases). Per the germline V gene, CDR1 is MNHNS and CDR2 is SASEGT. Trimming cost V 5 bases and J 6 bases, with 14 bases left between them. The CDR3 consists of 14 residues. The CDR3 region has the DNA TGTGCCAGCAGTACCGCGCAGGGTTCCAATGAGCAGTTCTTC. It codes for CASSTAQGSNEQFF.

In this sample, this clone turned up many times. The identical CDR3 is also encoded by other nucleotide sequences in the sample. The V and J genes are TRBV7-9 and TRBJ2-1; D is uncertain. Trimming left V 5 bases short and J 1 base short, with 12 bases between. This CDR3 has 15 amino acids. Germline V lookup: CDR1 SEHNR, CDR2 FQNEAQ (reference sequence). The CDR3 DNA sequence: TGTGCCAGCAGCCCTGAGGCCGATTCCTACAATGAGCAGTTCTTC. Encoded protein: CASSPEADSYNEQFF.

The rearrangement uses TRBV7-8 and TRBJ2-5, with D unclear. This CDR3 is built from 15 residues. CDR1 SGHVS and CDR2 FQNEAQ come from the germline V gene. Trimming left V 6 bases short and J 5 bases short, with 19 bases between. The CDR3 DNA reads TGTGCCAGCAGGGGCGGCCTAGGCGCCGCGGAGACCCAGTACTTC. Amino acids: CASRGGLGAAETQYF.

This sequence joins TRBV5-1 and TRBJ1-1; D unclear. The CDR3 length is 13 residues. V was trimmed by 1 base and J by 1 base, leaving 5 bases between them. The germline gives CDR1 SGHRS, CDR2 YFSETQ. The CDR3 region has the DNA TGCGCCAGCAGCTTGTGGCAGAACACTGAAGCTTTCTTT. Its translation is CASSLWQNTEAFF.

This clone was counted a few times. The rearrangement uses TRBV9 and TRBJ1-4, with unresolved D. Germline CDR1 and CDR2: SGDLS and YYNGEE. V lost 4 bases and J lost 4, with 17 bases in between. The length of the CDR3 is 16 residues. This chain's CDR3 is CASSPPSVGGNEKLFF. CDR3 bases: TGTGCCAGCAGCCCCCCTTCGGTCGGTGGTAATGAAAAACTGTTTTTT.

The chain links TRBV4-1 to TRBJ1-5, with 9 bases lining up with TRBD1. Losses at the gene ends were 0 bases for V and 6 bases for J; bases not matched to a gene: 6. CDR1 is MGHRA and CDR2 is YSYEKL in the germline V gene. CDR3 size: 16 residues. DNA for the CDR3: TGCGCCAGCAGCCAAGAAGGACAGGGGAATAGTCAGCCCCAGCATTTT. Translation gives CASSQEGQGNSQPQHF.

This chain links TRBV7-9 with TRBJ1-2; D is possibly TRBD1 (6 bases). Germline V gene sequence: CDR1 SEHNR, CDR2 FQNEAQ (reference sequence). The CDR3 loop spans 12 amino acids. V lost 4 bases and J lost 5, with 8 bases in between. In DNA, the CDR3 is TGTGCCAGCAGCTCAGGACAGTATGGCTACACCTTC. This translates into CASSSGQYGYTF.

This clone was detected many times. Mismatch with germline at one junction end may stem from a read error. The V and J genes are TRBV5-5 and TRBJ2-4; possible D gene TRBD2, 5 bases. Germline V gives CDR1 SGHKS, CDR2 YYEKEE (reference sequence). There are 15 residues in the CDR3. CDR3 DNA: TGTGCCAGCAGGTTGGGCTGGACTCCCGGGAACATTCAGTACTTC. This gives the protein CASRLGWTPGNIQYF.

The DNA for the CDR3 is TGCGCCAGCAGTGGAACTAGCGGAGAGACCCAGTACTTC. This translates into CASSGTSGETQYF. The chain uses TRBV10-1 and TRBJ2-5, with TRBD2 identical over 8 bases. Germline lookup yields CDR1 WNHNN and CDR2 SYGVQD (reference sequence). V lost 4 bases to trimming and J lost 4 bases; unmatched junction nucleotides: 2. The CDR3 runs to 13 residues.

The chain employs TRBV18 and TRBJ1-4; 7 bases match TRBD1. This CDR3 contains 13 residues. Germline V lookup: CDR1 KGHSH, CDR2 LQKENI. Losses at the gene ends were 4 bases for V and 8 bases for J; bases not matched to a gene: 4. The CDR3 protein is CASSQGAGEKLFF. Written as DNA, the CDR3 is TGTGCCAGCTCACAGGGGGCTGGGGAAAAACTGTTTTTT.

V is TRBV13 and J is TRBJ1-2; D ambiguous. Trimming removed 4 bases at V and 0 bases at J, with 9 bases between. The V gene's germline CDR1 is PRHDT and CDR2 FYEKMQ (reference sequence). This CDR3 comprises 14 residues. The CDR3 DNA sequence: TGTGCCAGCAGCTCCCACCAGGCTAACTATGGCTACACCTTC. This gives the protein CASSSHQANYGYTF.

V usage is TRBV18 and J usage is TRBJ2-7; 11 nucleotides match TRBD1. V shed 5 bases, J shed 0 bases, and the junction held 9 bases outside the gene matches. CDR1 KGHSH and CDR2 LQKENI come from the germline V gene. This CDR3 contains 17 residues. This CDR3 is CASSGDRGSPSSYEQYF. The CDR3 DNA reads TGTGCCAGCTCAGGGGACAGGGGGTCCCCGAGCTCCTACGAGCAGTACTTC.